The 12 T cell receptor beta chains reported below all come from one sample, sequenced in a study of CD8 T cells in ankylosing spondylitis. TCRdb re-analysed the 5' RACE reads in MiXCR, keeping a single row per CDR3 protein. The data hold 380,000 or so distinct CDR3 sequences, with approximately 22% observed a single time. Sequenced: blood, either unsorted or a sorted T cell fraction (not recorded which). Receptors originate from a male donor with ankylosing spondylitis or in good health (not recorded which).

The gene calls are TRBV5-6 and TRBJ2-1; TRBD1 matches 7 bases. Germline loops: CDR1 SGHDT, CDR2 YYEEEE. V shed 6 bases and J 8 bases; nucleotides not matched to a gene: 14. The CDR3 has 15 amino acids. CDR3 protein: CASNLVGQYYHEQFF. The CDR3 DNA sequence: TGTGCCAGCAACCTGGTGGGACAGTATTACCATGAGCAGTTCTTC.

This clonotype was detected only a few times. The rearrangement joins TRBV4-1 to TRBJ2-5; D unclear. The V end lost 0 bases, the J end lost 5 bases, and 10 bases lay between the germline ends. The CDR3 runs to 14 residues. CDR1 is MGHRA and CDR2 is YSYEKL in the germline V gene. CDR3 DNA sequence: TGCGCCAGCAGCCAAGAGAGTTGGTTCGAGACCCAGTACTTC. Amino acids: CASSQESWFETQYF.

This clonotype appeared many times. V and J are TRBV12-3 or TRBV12-4 and TRBJ2-7; D not resolved. V was clipped by 1 base and J by 2 bases, with 6 bases between them. This CDR3 region has 13 residues. CDR3 loop: CASSLGAAYEQYF. The CDR3 bases are TGTGCCAGCAGTTTAGGGGCAGCCTACGAGCAGTACTTC.

There are a few counts of this clonotype. This chain connects TRBV12-3 or TRBV12-4 to TRBJ2-5, with 13 positions matching TRBD2. Trimming took 2 bases from V and 2 from J; bases not matched to a gene: 2. This CDR3 has 16 residues. The CDR3 protein is CASSLRLAGGQETQYF. The CDR3 DNA is TGTGCCAGCAGTTTAAGACTAGCGGGAGGTCAAGAGACCCAGTACTTC.

The rearrangement uses TRBV25-1 and TRBJ2-1; D ambiguous. Trimming stripped 6 bases from V and 5 bases from J, with 5 bases between. Per germline, CDR1 MGHDK and CDR2 SYGVNS. This CDR3 has 11 amino acids. CDR3 sequence (DNA): TGTGCCAGCAGACAGAACAATGAGCAGTTCTTC. This gives the protein CASRQNNEQFF.

The chain combines TRBV20-1 with TRBJ2-3, with TRBD1 matching over 11 bases. Germline CDR1 and CDR2: DFQATT and SNEGSKA (reference sequence). The CDR3 spans 15 residues. With V trimmed by 5 bases and J by 5 bases, 9 bases remained unmatched. The CDR3, as DNA: TGCAGTGCTGAGACCCGGGACAGGGGGGAAGATACGCAGTATTTT. It specifies CSAETRDRGEDTQYF.

In its sample, this clonotype was seen a few times. The V call is TRBV5-6, the J call TRBJ2-5; 7 nucleotides align to TRBD1. Germline V gene sequence: CDR1 SGHDT, CDR2 YYEEEE. V was clipped by 5 bases and J by 5 bases; unmatched bases: 15. The CDR3 sequence is 16 residues long. The DNA for the CDR3 is TGTGCCAGCAGATCTGAAAGGGACAGCTTCGGGGAGACCCAGTACTTC. Its translation is CASRSERDSFGETQYF.

This clonotype has just a few counts. The chain combines TRBV9 with TRBJ2-3; 12 bases line up with TRBD2. The CDR3 has 15 amino acids. V shed 0 bases and J 15 bases; nucleotides not matched to a gene: 11. Germline V gene data show CDR1 as SGDLS and CDR2 as YYNGEE. CDR3 sequence reads: CASSVEPSGGAIDYF. CDR3 sequence (DNA): TGTGCCAGCAGCGTAGAGCCTAGCGGGGGGGCCATTGACTATTTT.

This chain links TRBV11-2 with TRBJ2-3; D not certain. Deletions cut 4 bases from V and 6 bases from J, with 14 bases between. Germline CDR1 reads SGHAT; CDR2 reads FQNNGV. The CDR3 runs to 14 residues. CDR3 bases: TGTGCCAGCAGCTGGGTGGGTGTAAAGGATACGCAGTATTTT. Amino acid sequence: CASSWVGVKDTQYF.

The chain joins TRBV7-8 to TRBJ2-5; the match to TRBD2 covers 8 bases. The germline CDR1 and CDR2 sequences are SGHVS and FQNEAQ. The trim removed 5 bases at V and 5 bases at J, leaving 10 bases unmatched. The CDR3 is 15 amino acids. The chain's CDR3 is CASSQTGGVVETQYF. The DNA for the CDR3 is TGTGCCAGCAGCCAGACCGGGGGGGTCGTGGAGACCCAGTACTTC.

This clonotype was counted ten times or more. The rearrangement links TRBV20-1 to TRBJ2-1; D is uncertain. V gave up 4 bases and J gave up 6 bases, with 22 bases separating them. In germline, CDR1 is DFQATT, CDR2 SNEGSKA (reference sequence). The CDR3 consists of 16 residues. The CDR3 region has the DNA TGCAGTGCTAAATACGGGCTCCCTCCTGTCCCCAATGAGCAGTTCTTC. This gives the protein CSAKYGLPPVPNEQFF.

The V and J genes are TRBV19 and TRBJ2-7; D gene unclear. Trimming pared 1 base from V and 7 bases from J, leaving 11 bases between. The V gene's germline CDR1 is LNHDA and CDR2 SQIVND (reference sequence). CDR3 size: 13 residues. The CDR3 loop reads CASSIVEGREQYF. As DNA, the CDR3 is TGTGCCAGTAGTATAGTGGAAGGACGAGAGCAGTACTTC. The entire variable domain, with the rest obtained from reference TRBV19 and TRBJ2-7, is as follows: DGGITQSPKYLFRKEGQNVTLSCEQNLNHDAMYWYRQDPGQGLRLIYYSQIVNDFQKGDIAEGYSVSREKKESFPLTVTSAQKNPTAFYLCASSIVEGREQYFGPGTRLTVT.